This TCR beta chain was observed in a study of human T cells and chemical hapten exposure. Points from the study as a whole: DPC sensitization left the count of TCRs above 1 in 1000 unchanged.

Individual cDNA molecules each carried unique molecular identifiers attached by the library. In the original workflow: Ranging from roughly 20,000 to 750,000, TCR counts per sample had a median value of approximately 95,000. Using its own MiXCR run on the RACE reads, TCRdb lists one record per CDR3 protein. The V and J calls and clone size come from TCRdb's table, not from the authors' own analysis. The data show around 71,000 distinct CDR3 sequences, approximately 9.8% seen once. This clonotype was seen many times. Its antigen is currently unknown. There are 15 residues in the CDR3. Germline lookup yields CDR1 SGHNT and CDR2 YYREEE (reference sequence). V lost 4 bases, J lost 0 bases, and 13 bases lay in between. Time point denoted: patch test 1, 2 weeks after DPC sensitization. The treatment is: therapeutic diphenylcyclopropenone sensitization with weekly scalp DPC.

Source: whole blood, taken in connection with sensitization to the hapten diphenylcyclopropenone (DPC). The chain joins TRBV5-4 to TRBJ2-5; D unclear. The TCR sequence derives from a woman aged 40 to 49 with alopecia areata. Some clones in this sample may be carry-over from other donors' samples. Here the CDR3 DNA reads TGTGCCAGCAGCCTCGCGCAGACGTACCAAGAGACCCAGTACTTC. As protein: CASSLAQTYQETQYF.